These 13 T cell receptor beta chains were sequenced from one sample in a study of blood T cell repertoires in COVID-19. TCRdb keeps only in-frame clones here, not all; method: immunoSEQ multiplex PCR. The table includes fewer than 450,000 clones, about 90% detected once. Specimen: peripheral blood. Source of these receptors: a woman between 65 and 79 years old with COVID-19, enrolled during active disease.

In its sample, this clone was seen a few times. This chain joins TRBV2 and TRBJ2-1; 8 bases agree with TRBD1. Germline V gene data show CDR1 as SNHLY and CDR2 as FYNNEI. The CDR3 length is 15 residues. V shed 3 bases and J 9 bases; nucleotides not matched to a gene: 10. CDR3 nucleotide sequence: TGTGCCAGCAGTGATTGGCCCTCAGGGGGCGGTGAGCAGTTCTTC. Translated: CASSDWPSGGGEQFF. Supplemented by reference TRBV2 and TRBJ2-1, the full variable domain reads EPEVTQTPSHQVTQMGQEVILRCVPISNHLYFYWYRQILGQKVEFLVSFYNNEISEKSEIFDDQFSVERPDGSNFTLKIRSTKLEDSAMYFCASSDWPSGGGEQFFGPGTRLTVL.

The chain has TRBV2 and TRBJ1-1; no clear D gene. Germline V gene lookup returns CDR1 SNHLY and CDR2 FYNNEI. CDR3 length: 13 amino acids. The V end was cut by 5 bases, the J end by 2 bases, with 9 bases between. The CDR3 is CASSITPNTEAFF. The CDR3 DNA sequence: TGTGCCAGCAGTATTACACCTAACACTGAAGCTTTCTTT.

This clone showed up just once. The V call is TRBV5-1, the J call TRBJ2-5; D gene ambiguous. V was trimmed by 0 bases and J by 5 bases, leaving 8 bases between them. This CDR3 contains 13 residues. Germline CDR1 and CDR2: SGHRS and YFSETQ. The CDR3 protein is CASSLEARETQYF. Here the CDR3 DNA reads TGCGCCAGCAGCTTGGAAGCACGGGAGACCCAGTACTTC.

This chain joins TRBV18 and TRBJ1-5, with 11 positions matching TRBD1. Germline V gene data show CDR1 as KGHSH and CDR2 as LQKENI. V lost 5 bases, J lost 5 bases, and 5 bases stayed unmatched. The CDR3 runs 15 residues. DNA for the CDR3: TGTGCCAGCTCAGGACAGGGGGCGGGGGATCAGCCCCAGCATTTT. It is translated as CASSGQGAGDQPQHF.

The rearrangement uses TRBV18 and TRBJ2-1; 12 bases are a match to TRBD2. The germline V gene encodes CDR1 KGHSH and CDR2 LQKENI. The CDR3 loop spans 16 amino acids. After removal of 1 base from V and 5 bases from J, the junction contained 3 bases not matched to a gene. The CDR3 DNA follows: TGTGCCAGCTCACCACGACTAGCGGGGGCCCACAATGAGCAGTTCTTC. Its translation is CASSPRLAGAHNEQFF.

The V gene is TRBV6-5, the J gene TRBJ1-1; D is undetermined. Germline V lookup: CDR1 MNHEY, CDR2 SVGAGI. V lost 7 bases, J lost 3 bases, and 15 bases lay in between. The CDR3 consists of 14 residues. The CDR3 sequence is CASTNGVGYTEAFF. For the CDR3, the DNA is TGTGCCAGCACTAACGGGGTCGGGTACACTGAAGCTTTCTTT.

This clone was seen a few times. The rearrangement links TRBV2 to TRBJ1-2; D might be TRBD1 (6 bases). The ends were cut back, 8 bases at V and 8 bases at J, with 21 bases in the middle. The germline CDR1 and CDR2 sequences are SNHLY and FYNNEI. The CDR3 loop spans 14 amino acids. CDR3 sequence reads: CASPHREGVRGYTF. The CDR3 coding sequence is TGTGCCAGCCCTCACAGGGAAGGGGTTCGGGGCTACACCTTC.

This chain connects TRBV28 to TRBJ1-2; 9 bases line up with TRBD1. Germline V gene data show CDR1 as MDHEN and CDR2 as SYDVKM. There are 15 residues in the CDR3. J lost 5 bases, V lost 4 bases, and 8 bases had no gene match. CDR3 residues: CASSSTGGQGYGYTF. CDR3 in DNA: TGTGCCAGCAGTTCGACAGGGGGGCAAGGGTATGGCTACACCTTC.

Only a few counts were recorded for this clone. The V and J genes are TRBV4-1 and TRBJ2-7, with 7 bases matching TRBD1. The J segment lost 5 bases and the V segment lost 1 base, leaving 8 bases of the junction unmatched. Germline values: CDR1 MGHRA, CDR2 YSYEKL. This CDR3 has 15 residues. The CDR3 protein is CASSQVRQGPNEQYF. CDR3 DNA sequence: TGCGCCAGCAGCCAAGTTAGACAGGGTCCCAACGAGCAGTACTTC.

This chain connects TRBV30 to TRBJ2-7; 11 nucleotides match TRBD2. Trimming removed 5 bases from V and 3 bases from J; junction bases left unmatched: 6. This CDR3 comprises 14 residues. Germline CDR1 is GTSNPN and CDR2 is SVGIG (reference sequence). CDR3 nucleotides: TGTGCCTGGGACTCTAGCGGGGGGTACTACGAGCAGTACTTC. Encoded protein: CAWDSSGGYYEQYF.

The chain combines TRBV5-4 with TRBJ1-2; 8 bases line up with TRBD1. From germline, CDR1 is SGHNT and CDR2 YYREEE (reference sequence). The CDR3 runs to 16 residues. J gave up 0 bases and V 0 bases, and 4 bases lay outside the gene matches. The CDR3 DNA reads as TGTGCCAGCAGCTTGGACAGGGGGTGGCCTAACTATGGCTACACCTTC. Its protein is CASSLDRGWPNYGYTF.

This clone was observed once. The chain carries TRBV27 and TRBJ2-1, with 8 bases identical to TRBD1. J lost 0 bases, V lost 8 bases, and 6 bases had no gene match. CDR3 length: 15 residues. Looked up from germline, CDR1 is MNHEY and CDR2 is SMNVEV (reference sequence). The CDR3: CASWGQGASYNEQFF. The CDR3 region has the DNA TGTGCCAGCTGGGGGCAGGGGGCCTCCTACAATGAGCAGTTCTTC.

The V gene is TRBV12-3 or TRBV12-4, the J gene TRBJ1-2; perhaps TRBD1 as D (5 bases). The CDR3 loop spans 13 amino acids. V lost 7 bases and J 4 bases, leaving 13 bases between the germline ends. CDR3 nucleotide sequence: TGTGCCAGCACCAGGGCCGCTTCCTATGGCTACACCTTC. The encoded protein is CASTRAASYGYTF.